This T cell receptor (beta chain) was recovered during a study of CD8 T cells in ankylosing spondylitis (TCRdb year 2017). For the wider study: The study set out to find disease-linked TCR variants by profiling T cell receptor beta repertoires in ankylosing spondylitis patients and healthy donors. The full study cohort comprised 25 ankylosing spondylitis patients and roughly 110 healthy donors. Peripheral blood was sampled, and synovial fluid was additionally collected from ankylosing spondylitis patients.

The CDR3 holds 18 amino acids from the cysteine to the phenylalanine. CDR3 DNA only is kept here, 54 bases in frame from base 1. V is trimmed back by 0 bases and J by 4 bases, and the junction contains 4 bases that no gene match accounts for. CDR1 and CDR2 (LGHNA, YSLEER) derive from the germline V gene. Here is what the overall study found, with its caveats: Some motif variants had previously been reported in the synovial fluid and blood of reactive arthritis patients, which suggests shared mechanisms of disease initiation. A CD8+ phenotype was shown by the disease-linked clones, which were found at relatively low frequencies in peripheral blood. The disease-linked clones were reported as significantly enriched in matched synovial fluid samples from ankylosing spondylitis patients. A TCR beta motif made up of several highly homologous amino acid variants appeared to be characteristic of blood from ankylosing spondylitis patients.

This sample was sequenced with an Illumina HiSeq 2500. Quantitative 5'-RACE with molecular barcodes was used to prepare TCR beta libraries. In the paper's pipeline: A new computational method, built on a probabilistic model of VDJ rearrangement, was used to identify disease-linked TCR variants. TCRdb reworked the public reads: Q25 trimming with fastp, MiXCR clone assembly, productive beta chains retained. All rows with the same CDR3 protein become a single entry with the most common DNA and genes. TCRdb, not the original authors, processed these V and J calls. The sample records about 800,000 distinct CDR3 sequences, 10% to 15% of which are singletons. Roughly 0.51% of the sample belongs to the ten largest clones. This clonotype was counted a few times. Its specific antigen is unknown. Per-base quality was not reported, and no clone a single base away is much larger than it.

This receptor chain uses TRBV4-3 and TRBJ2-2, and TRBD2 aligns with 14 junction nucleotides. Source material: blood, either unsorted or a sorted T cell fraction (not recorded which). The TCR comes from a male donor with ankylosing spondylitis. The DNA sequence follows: TGCGCCAGCAGCCAAGACCCGACTAGCGGGGGGGGCACCGGGGAGCTGTTTTTT. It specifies CASSQDPTSGGGTGELFF.